A selection of T cell receptor beta chains follows, all from one sample in a study of OX40 agonist ivuxolimab in advanced cancers. Clones were sequenced by immunoSEQ multiplex PCR, and TCRdb holds only the in-frame ones, with some missing. The sample lists 65,000 to 85,000 clones, 70% to 90% seen once, with about 2.6% in the top ten. Sequences were derived from CD4+ or CD8+ T cells sorted from blood, sampled in a trial of the OX40 agonist ivuxolimab. These receptors were obtained from an adult with an advanced solid tumor such as melanoma, head and neck, liver or kidney cancer. CDR3s include the opening cysteine and the closing phenylalanine or tryptophan. D genes are given only for firm matches. A row's size may be missing; if present it is once, few, many or a size class.

j_gene: TRBJ2-5
d_gene: .
v_gene: TRBV2
abundance: .
CDR3nt: TGTGCCAGCGCGGTTAGCAGACAAGAGACCCAGTACTTC
CDR3aa: CASAVSRQETQYF

j_gene: TRBJ2-1
d_gene: TRBD2
v_gene: TRBV27
abundance: .
CDR3nt: TGTGCCAGCAGTTCAGGGACTAGCGACTACAATGAGCAGTTCTTC
CDR3aa: CASSSGTSDYNEQFF

j_gene: TRBJ2-1
d_gene: .
v_gene: TRBV11-3
abundance: .
CDR3nt: TGTGCCAGCAGCCCCCAGACGGGGAATGAGCAGTTCTTC
CDR3aa: CASSPQTGNEQFF

j_gene: TRBJ1-3
d_gene: .
v_gene: TRBV7-2
abundance: .
CDR3nt: TGTGCCAGCAGCTTATGGGGGACCGCTGGAAACACCATATATTTT
CDR3aa: CASSLWGTAGNTIYF

j_gene: TRBJ1-1
d_gene: TRBD1
v_gene: TRBV5-6
abundance: .
CDR3nt: TGTGCCAGCAGCTTCACTTACCACCTACAACAGGGGGTCACTGAAGCTTTCTTT
CDR3aa: CASSFTYHLQQGVTEAFF

j_gene: TRBJ2-3
d_gene: TRBD2
v_gene: TRBV4-3
abundance: .
CDR3nt: TGCGCCAGCAGCCAAGGGGAAGCGGGGCCAGATACGCAGTATTTT
CDR3aa: CASSQGEAGPDTQYF

j_gene: TRBJ2-7
d_gene: TRBD1
v_gene: TRBV18
abundance: .
CDR3nt: TGTGCCAGCTCACCAGGGACAGGGCTCGAGCAGTACTTC
CDR3aa: CASSPGTGLEQYF

j_gene: TRBJ1-3
d_gene: .
v_gene: TRBV6-5
abundance: .
CDR3nt: TGTGCCAGCAGTTACTCCCCCCCGAACGGGGACACCATATATTTT
CDR3aa: CASSYSPPNGDTIYF

j_gene: TRBJ1-1
d_gene: .
v_gene: TRBV10-3
abundance: .
CDR3nt: TGTGCCATCAGTGAGCAAGAAGGGAGGGTTACTGAAGCTTTCTTT
CDR3aa: CAISEQEGRVTEAFF

j_gene: TRBJ2-2
d_gene: TRBD2
v_gene: TRBV11-3
abundance: .
CDR3nt: TGTGCCAGCAGCCCCCTGGCTAGCGGGGGGGCCAACACCGGGGAGCTGTTTTTT
CDR3aa: CASSPLASGGANTGELFF

j_gene: TRBJ2-3
d_gene: TRBD2
v_gene: TRBV5-5
abundance: .
CDR3nt: TGTGCCAGCAGCTTGGTTAGCGGGGGTATGGGAGCTACGCAGTATTTT
CDR3aa: CASSLVSGGMGATQYF

j_gene: TRBJ1-6
d_gene: TRBD1
v_gene: TRBV6-1
abundance: .
CDR3nt: TGTGCCACCGGGGGGGGACAGGGAAATTCACCCCTCCACTTT
CDR3aa: CATGGGQGNSPLHF

j_gene: TRBJ1-6
d_gene: .
v_gene: TRBV4-3
abundance: .
CDR3nt: TGCGCCAGCAGCCAAAACGTCGTGGCAGGCTATAATTCACCCCTCCACTTT
CDR3aa: CASSQNVVAGYNSPLHF

j_gene: TRBJ2-7
d_gene: TRBD2
v_gene: TRBV18
abundance: .
CDR3nt: TGTGCCAGCTCACCGGCTAGCGGGGGGCTGTACGAGCAGTACTTC
CDR3aa: CASSPASGGLYEQYF

j_gene: TRBJ1-1
d_gene: TRBD1
v_gene: TRBV30
abundance: few
CDR3nt: TGTGCCTGGAACGGAGGACAGGCGTACAACACTGAAGCTTTCTTT
CDR3aa: CAWNGGQAYNTEAFF

j_gene: TRBJ1-1
d_gene: .
v_gene: TRBV12-5
abundance: few
CDR3nt: TGTGCTAGTGGTTTGGTACAACGGGGTTGGGCTTTCTTT
CDR3aa: CASGLVQRGWAFF

j_gene: TRBJ2-7
d_gene: .
v_gene: TRBV6-1
abundance: .
CDR3nt: TGTGCCAGCAGGCCGCAGGGTTACTACGAGCAGTACTTC
CDR3aa: CASRPQGYYEQYF

j_gene: TRBJ1-1
d_gene: TRBD1
v_gene: TRBV29-1
abundance: .
CDR3nt: TGCAGCGCAGCGACAGGGGTCACTGAAGCTTTCTTT
CDR3aa: CSAATGVTEAFF

j_gene: TRBJ2-5
d_gene: .
v_gene: TRBV2
abundance: .
CDR3nt: TGTGCCAGCAGTGAAGCGGCGGTGTACCAAGAGACCCAGTACTTC
CDR3aa: CASSEAAVYQETQYF

j_gene: TRBJ2-2
d_gene: .
v_gene: TRBV5-1
abundance: .
CDR3nt: TGCGCCAGCAGCTTGGAAGGAACCGGGGAGCTGTTTTTT
CDR3aa: CASSLEGTGELFF

j_gene: TRBJ1-3
d_gene: .
v_gene: TRBV6-1
abundance: .
CDR3nt: TGTGCCAGCAGTGATGGGGGGCCCGGAAACACCATATATTTT
CDR3aa: CASSDGGPGNTIYF

j_gene: TRBJ1-2
d_gene: TRBD1
v_gene: TRBV27
abundance: .
CDR3nt: TGTGCCAGCAGTCCGGGACAGATCTATGGCTACACCTTC
CDR3aa: CASSPGQIYGYTF

j_gene: TRBJ2-5
d_gene: .
v_gene: TRBV9
abundance: few
CDR3nt: TGTGCCAGCAGCGTAGTTTGGGACACAGAGACCCAGTACTTC
CDR3aa: CASSVVWDTETQYF

j_gene: TRBJ2-2
d_gene: TRBD2
v_gene: TRBV7-6
abundance: .
CDR3nt: TGTGCCAGCAGCTTAGGGACGGGGGGTCACACCGGGGAGCTGTTTTTT
CDR3aa: CASSLGTGGHTGELFF

j_gene: TRBJ2-3
d_gene: .
v_gene: TRBV6-5
abundance: .
CDR3nt: TGTGCCAGCATGACGCGAGATACGCAGTATTTT
CDR3aa: CASMTRDTQYF

j_gene: TRBJ1-2
d_gene: .
v_gene: TRBV11-1
abundance: .
CDR3nt: TGTGCCAGCAGCTCCGACCCGGTTGGTGGCTACACCTTC
CDR3aa: CASSSDPVGGYTF

j_gene: TRBJ2-5
d_gene: TRBD1
v_gene: TRBV9
abundance: .
CDR3nt: TGTGCCAGCAGCGTAGCAGGTGGTGGACAGGGGGAAGAGACCCAGTACTTC
CDR3aa: CASSVAGGGQGEETQYF

j_gene: TRBJ2-5
d_gene: TRBD2
v_gene: TRBV7-2
abundance: .
CDR3nt: TGTGCCAGCAGCTCCCTTGGGCGGGGGGGCGTAGAGACCCAGTACTTC
CDR3aa: CASSSLGRGGVETQYF

j_gene: TRBJ1-1
d_gene: .
v_gene: TRBV4-2
abundance: .
CDR3nt: TGTGCCAGCAGGGGGACAAACATGAACACTGAAGCTTTCTTT
CDR3aa: CASRGTNMNTEAFF

j_gene: TRBJ2-5
d_gene: .
v_gene: TRBV5-6
abundance: .
CDR3nt: TGTGCCAGCAGCTTTGGACAGCCACAAGAGACCCAGTACTTC
CDR3aa: CASSFGQPQETQYF

j_gene: TRBJ1-1
d_gene: TRBD1
v_gene: TRBV7-2
abundance: .
CDR3nt: TGTGCCAGCGGGACAGGGCACTTTGAAGCTTTCTTT
CDR3aa: CASGTGHFEAFF

j_gene: TRBJ1-1
d_gene: .
v_gene: TRBV5-1
abundance: .
CDR3nt: TGCGCCAGCAGCGGACACCCACTGGGGAACACTGAAGCTTTCTTT
CDR3aa: CASSGHPLGNTEAFF

j_gene: TRBJ1-2
d_gene: .
v_gene: TRBV13
abundance: .
CDR3nt: TGTGCCAGCAGCTCGCAGGGACGGGGTGGCTACACCTTC
CDR3aa: CASSSQGRGGYTF

j_gene: TRBJ2-2
d_gene: .
v_gene: TRBV6-5
abundance: .
CDR3nt: TGTGCCAGCAGTTACTCGAGGGTCTACACCGGGGAGCTGTTTTTT
CDR3aa: CASSYSRVYTGELFF

j_gene: TRBJ2-4
d_gene: TRBD1
v_gene: TRBV7-2
abundance: once
CDR3nt: TGTGCCAGCAGCCGCGACAGGGGGGAAAACATTCAGTACTTC
CDR3aa: CASSRDRGENIQYF

j_gene: TRBJ2-2
d_gene: .
v_gene: TRBV7-9
abundance: .
CDR3nt: TGTGCCAGCAGTATTATTTTAGGGACGACCGGGGAGCTGTTTTTT
CDR3aa: CASSIILGTTGELFF

j_gene: TRBJ1-3
d_gene: TRBD1
v_gene: TRBV9
abundance: .
CDR3nt: TGTGCCAGCAGCGAGACAGGGTCTGGAAACACCATATATTTT
CDR3aa: CASSETGSGNTIYF

j_gene: TRBJ2-5
d_gene: TRBD1
v_gene: TRBV7-2
abundance: once
CDR3nt: TGTGCCAGCAGCCAGGGGGCTGGGGAGACCCAGTACTTC
CDR3aa: CASSQGAGETQYF

j_gene: TRBJ2-5
d_gene: .
v_gene: TRBV29-1
abundance: .
CDR3nt: TGCAGCGCCTTAGGTTTTGGGACAATAGGGGGGAAAGAGACCCAGTACTTC
CDR3aa: CSALGFGTIGGKETQYF

j_gene: TRBJ2-3
d_gene: TRBD1
v_gene: TRBV9
abundance: once
CDR3nt: TGTGCCAGCAGCGTACGGGACAGGGACACAGATACGCAGTATTTT
CDR3aa: CASSVRDRDTDTQYF

j_gene: TRBJ2-5
d_gene: .
v_gene: TRBV11-2
abundance: once
CDR3nt: TGTGCCAGCAGCTTACAAGTCCCGCCGGAGACCCAGTACTTC
CDR3aa: CASSLQVPPETQYF

j_gene: TRBJ2-1
d_gene: TRBD1
v_gene: TRBV5-1
abundance: .
CDR3nt: TGCGCCAGCAGGCCTACAGGGGGCGCTTCCAATGAGCAGTTCTTC
CDR3aa: CASRPTGGASNEQFF

j_gene: TRBJ1-4
d_gene: .
v_gene: TRBV27
abundance: .
CDR3nt: TGTGCCAGCAGGCCCTGGGGGGTTGAGAATGAAAAACTGTTTTTT
CDR3aa: CASRPWGVENEKLFF

j_gene: TRBJ2-3
d_gene: .
v_gene: TRBV4-1
abundance: .
CDR3nt: TGCGCCAGCAGCCAATACGGCGTGCGGAGCACAGATACGCAGTATTTT
CDR3aa: CASSQYGVRSTDTQYF

j_gene: TRBJ2-7
d_gene: TRBD1
v_gene: TRBV6-5
abundance: .
CDR3nt: TGTGCCAGCAGTTTCCGACAGGGGAGCCGCGAGCAGTACTTC
CDR3aa: CASSFRQGSREQYF

j_gene: TRBJ1-5
d_gene: .
v_gene: TRBV6-5
abundance: .
CDR3nt: TGTGCCAGCGGAATAGACAGCTATAGCAATCAGCCCCAGCATTTT
CDR3aa: CASGIDSYSNQPQHF

j_gene: TRBJ2-3
d_gene: .
v_gene: TRBV28
abundance: .
CDR3nt: TGTGCCAGCAGCGCCCAGTCAGATACGCAGTATTTT
CDR3aa: CASSAQSDTQYF

j_gene: TRBJ2-1
d_gene: TRBD1
v_gene: TRBV2
abundance: .
CDR3nt: TGTGCCAGCAGTGAAGAGGGACAGGCGTACAATGAGCAGTTCTTC
CDR3aa: CASSEEGQAYNEQFF

j_gene: TRBJ1-1
d_gene: .
v_gene: TRBV6-5
abundance: .
CDR3nt: TGTGCCAGCACCACGGGGCAGATGAACACTGAAGCTTTCTTT
CDR3aa: CASTTGQMNTEAFF

j_gene: TRBJ2-5
d_gene: TRBD2
v_gene: TRBV9
abundance: .
CDR3nt: TGTGCCAGCAGCGTTATAGCGGGGGCGGAGACCCAGTACTTC
CDR3aa: CASSVIAGAETQYF

j_gene: TRBJ2-5
d_gene: .
v_gene: TRBV29-1
abundance: .
CDR3nt: TGCAGCGTTGAAACGGCGAAACGGGAGACCCAGTACTTC
CDR3aa: CSVETAKRETQYF

j_gene: TRBJ2-1
d_gene: .
v_gene: TRBV5-1
abundance: .
CDR3nt: TGCGCCAGCAGCTTGTCATCGACAGTCAGCTCCTACAATGAGCAGTTCTTC
CDR3aa: CASSLSSTVSSYNEQFF